This TCR beta chain was identified during a study of identical twins. Comments on this clonotype: What it recognizes is unknown.

Germline V CDR1 and CDR2: KGHSH, LQKENI. V was clipped by 6 bases and J by 5 bases; unmatched bases: 6. This CDR3 region has 15 residues. The authors used template switching to add a universal primer site and gave cDNA unique molecular identifiers. TCRdb itself ran the 5' RACE reads through MiXCR, one entry per CDR3 protein. The repertoire holds approximately 1.8 million distinct CDR3 sequences, with about 31% as singletons. Study findings and constraints: Weaker excess twin sharing was observed in beta out-of-frame sequences. Without tracking the same donors, conclusions rested on cross-sectional statistical analysis.

This clonotype originated in a newborn girl in good health. Input material: cord blood. The rearrangement joins TRBV18 to TRBJ1-6, with TRBD1 matching over 8 bases. CDR3 region: CASSHGQGDNSPLHF. As DNA, the CDR3 is TGTGCCAGCTCCCATGGACAGGGAGATAATTCACCCCTCCACTTT.